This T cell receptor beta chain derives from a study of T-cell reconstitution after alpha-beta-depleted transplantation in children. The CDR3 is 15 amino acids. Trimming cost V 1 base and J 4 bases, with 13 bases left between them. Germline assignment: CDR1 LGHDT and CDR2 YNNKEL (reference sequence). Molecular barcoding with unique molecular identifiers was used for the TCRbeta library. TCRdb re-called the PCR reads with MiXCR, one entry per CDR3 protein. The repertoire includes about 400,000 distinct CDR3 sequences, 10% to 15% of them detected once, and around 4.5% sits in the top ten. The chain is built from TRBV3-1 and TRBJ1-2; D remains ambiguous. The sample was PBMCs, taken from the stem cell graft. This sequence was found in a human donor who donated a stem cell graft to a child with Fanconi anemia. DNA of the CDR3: TGTGCCAGCAGCCAAGTCGGTCGGGGATTCTATGGCTACACCTTC. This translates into CASSQVGRGFYGYTF.